This entry describes one TCR beta chain. Its specificity is unknown. From germline, CDR1 is LGHNA and CDR2 YNFKEQ. The CDR3 extends over 16 amino acids. Trimming pared 4 bases from V and 0 bases from J, leaving 12 bases between. These data belong to a study of Tregs in tolerant kidney transplant recipients. Unstimulated Tregs (CD4+CD25+CD127-) and CD4+CD25- non-Tregs were sorted from PBMCs. Study results and limitations: Tregs expanded with activated donor B cells seemed most donor-specific. No direct test of biological reproducibility was done here. Few patients were studied, so findings need validation in larger groups.

Assay used: immunoSEQ multiplex PCR; TCRdb lists only in-frame clones, some missing. The sample consists of some 110,000 clones, roughly nine tenths of them appearing once. Sequences were obtained from CD4+ T cells from blood. The gene calls are TRBV4-2 and TRBJ1-4, with D possibly matching TRBD1 (5 bases). The origin of this receptor is a human donor in good health. The CDR3 spells CASSPARGATNEKLFF. The DNA of the CDR3 is TGTGCCAGCAGCCCGGCGAGGGGCGCAACTAATGAAAAACTGTTTTTT.